The clone carrying this T cell receptor (beta chain) was observed a handful of times. Its antigen is as yet unknown. CDR3 length equals 15 residues. From germline, CDR1 is MNHNS and CDR2 SASEGT. Germline trimming cut 0 bases from V and 3 bases from J; bases unmatched to any gene: 1. TCRdb's copy holds only in-frame clones and misses some; the assay was immunoSEQ multiplex PCR. The sample records some 140,000 clones, roughly nine tenths being singletons. The sample comes from a study of cytomegalovirus exposure and HLA in healthy donors. Study outcomes and limitations: Rarity marked most TCR sequences, yet some public TCRs occurred in many donors. It was 150 to 200 TCR beta chains that were listed as cytomegalovirus-associated. Reports credit the classifier with highly specific, highly sensitive diagnosis of cytomegalovirus status. The tendency of first-cohort TCR clusters to co-occur in the 120 or so validation repertoires was the finding of a later analysis.

The sequenced sample was PBMCs. The clonotype was recovered from a young man in good health and CMV-seronegative. V usage is TRBV6-1 and J usage is TRBJ1-4; 7 nucleotides match TRBD1. CDR3: CASSEATGANEKLFF. CDR3 nucleotides: TGTGCCAGCAGTGAAGCCACAGGGGCTAATGAAAAACTGTTTTTT.